The clone carrying this TCR beta chain was detected many times. What it recognizes is unknown. Amplification yielded TCR beta CDR3 regions, with RNA transcripts as the source. When the TCR CDR3 underwent first-round RT-PCR, the HTBI primer set was used. TCRdb reprocessed the multiplex PCR reads with MiXCR, giving one entry per CDR3 protein. In the table there are 380,000 or so distinct CDR3 sequences, about 18% of which are singletons. PBMCs were derived from about 10 ml fresh peripheral blood. This sample is part of a study of T cells in Graves' hyperthyroidism and ophthalmopathy. Whole-study context: Peripheral blood samples were taken at initial diagnosis, prior to any treatment. Study-level results: The model foresaw ophthalmopathy a median 6.5 months prior to onset. Most thyroid clonotypes with frequency above 0.001 were detected in blood.

J lost 8 bases, V lost 5 bases, and 2 bases had no gene match. The CDR3 is 11 residues long. The chain combines TRBV12-3 or TRBV12-4 with TRBJ1-2; 7 nucleotides match TRBD1. What was sequenced was blood. This sequence was found in a woman in her late teens or twenties with Graves' hyperthyroidism. In nucleotides, the CDR3 is TGTGCCAGCAGTGACAGGGCGGGCTACACCTTC. This encodes CASSDRAGYTF.